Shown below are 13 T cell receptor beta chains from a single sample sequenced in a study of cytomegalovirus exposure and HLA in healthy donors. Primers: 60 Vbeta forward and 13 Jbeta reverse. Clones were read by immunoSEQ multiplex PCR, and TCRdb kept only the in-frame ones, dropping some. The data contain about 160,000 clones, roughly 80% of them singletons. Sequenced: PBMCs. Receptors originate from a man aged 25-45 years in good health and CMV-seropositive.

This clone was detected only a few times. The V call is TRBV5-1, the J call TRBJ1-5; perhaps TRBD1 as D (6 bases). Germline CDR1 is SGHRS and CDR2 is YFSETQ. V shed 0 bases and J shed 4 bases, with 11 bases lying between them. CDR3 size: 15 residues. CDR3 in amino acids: CASSLARGLNQPQHF. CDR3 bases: TGCGCCAGCAGCTTGGCCAGGGGCCTAAATCAGCCCCAGCATTTT.

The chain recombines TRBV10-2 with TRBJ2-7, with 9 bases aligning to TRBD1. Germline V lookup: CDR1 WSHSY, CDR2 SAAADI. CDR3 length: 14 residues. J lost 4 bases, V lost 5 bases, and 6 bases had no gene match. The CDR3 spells CASSSGTGLYEQYF. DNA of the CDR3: TGCGCCAGCAGTTCCGGGACAGGGCTATACGAGCAGTACTTC.

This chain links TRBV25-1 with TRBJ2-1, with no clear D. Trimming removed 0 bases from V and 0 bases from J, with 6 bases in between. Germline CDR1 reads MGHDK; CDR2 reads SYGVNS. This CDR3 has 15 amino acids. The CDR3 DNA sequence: TGTGCCAGCAGTGAATACTGGAGCTCCTACAATGAGCAGTTCTTC. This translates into CASSEYWSSYNEQFF.

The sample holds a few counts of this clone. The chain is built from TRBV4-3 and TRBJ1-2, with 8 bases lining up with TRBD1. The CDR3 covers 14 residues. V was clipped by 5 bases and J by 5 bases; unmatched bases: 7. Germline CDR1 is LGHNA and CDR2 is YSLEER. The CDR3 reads CASSNAGGGYGYTF. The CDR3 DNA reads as TGCGCCAGCAGCAACGCAGGGGGCGGATATGGCTACACCTTC.

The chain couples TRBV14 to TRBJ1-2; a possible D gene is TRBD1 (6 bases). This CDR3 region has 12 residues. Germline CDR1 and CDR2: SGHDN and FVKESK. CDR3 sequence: CASKGDPYGYTF. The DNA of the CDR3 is TGTGCTAGTAAGGGGGACCCCTATGGCTACACCTTC.

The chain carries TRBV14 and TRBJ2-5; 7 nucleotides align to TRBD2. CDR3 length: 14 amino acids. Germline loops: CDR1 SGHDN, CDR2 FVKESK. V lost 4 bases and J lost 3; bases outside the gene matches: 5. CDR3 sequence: CASSPGTTKETQYF. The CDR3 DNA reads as TGTGCCAGCAGCCCCGGGACTACTAAAGAGACCCAGTACTTC.

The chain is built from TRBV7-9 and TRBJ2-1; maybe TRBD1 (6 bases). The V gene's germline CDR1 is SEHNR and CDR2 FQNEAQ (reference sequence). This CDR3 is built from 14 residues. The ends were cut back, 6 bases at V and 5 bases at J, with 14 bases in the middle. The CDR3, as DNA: TGTGCCAGCAGAAGTCTTGGGGGCGACAATGAGCAGTTCTTC. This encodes CASRSLGGDNEQFF.

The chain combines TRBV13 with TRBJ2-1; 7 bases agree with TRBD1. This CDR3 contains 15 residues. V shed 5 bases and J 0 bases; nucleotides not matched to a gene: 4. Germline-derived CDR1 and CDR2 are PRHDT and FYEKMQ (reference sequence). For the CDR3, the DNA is TGTGCCAGCAGCCACCGGACAGGCTCCTACAATGAGCAGTTCTTC. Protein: CASSHRTGSYNEQFF. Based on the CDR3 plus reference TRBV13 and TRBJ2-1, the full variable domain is AAGVIQSPRHLIKEKRETATLKCYPIPRHDTVYWYQQGPGQDPQFLISFYEKMQSDKGSIPDRFSAQQFSDYHSELNMSSLELGDSALYFCASSHRTGSYNEQFFGPGTRLTVL.

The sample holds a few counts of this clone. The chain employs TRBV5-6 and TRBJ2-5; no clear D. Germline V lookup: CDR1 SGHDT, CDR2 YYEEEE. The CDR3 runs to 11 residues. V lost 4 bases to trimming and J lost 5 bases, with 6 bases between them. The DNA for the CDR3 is TGTGCCAGCAGCATACAGGAGACCCAGTACTTC. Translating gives CASSIQETQYF.

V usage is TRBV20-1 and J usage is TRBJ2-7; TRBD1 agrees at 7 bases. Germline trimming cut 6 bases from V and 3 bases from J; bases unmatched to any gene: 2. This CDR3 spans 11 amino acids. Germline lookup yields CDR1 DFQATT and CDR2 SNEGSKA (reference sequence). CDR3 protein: CSARTGYEQYF. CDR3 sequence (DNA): TGCAGTGCCAGGACAGGCTACGAGCAGTACTTC.

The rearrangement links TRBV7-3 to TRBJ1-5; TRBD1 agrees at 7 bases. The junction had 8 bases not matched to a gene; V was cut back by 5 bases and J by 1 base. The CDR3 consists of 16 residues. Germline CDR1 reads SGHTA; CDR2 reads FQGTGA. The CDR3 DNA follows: TGTGCCAGCAGCCCAATACCCAGGGGGAGCAATCAGCCCCAGCATTTT. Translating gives CASSPIPRGSNQPQHF.

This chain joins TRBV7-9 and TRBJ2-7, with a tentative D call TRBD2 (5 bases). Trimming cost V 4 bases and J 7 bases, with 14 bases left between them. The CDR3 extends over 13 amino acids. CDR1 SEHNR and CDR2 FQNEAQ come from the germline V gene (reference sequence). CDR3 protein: CASSWEIRGEQYF. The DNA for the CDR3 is TGTGCCAGCAGCTGGGAGATTCGAGGGGAGCAGTACTTC. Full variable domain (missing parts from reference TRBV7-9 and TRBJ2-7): DTGVSQNPRHKITKRGQNVTFRCDPISEHNRLYWYRQTLGQGPEFLTYFQNEAQLEKSRLLSDRFSAERPKGSFSTLEIQRTEQGDSAMYLCASSWEIRGEQYFGPGTRLTVT.

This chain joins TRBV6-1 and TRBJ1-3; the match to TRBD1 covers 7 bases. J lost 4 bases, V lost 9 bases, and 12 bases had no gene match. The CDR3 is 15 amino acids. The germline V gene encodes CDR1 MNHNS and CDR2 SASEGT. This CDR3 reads CASNIKGAQGNTIYF. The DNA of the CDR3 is TGTGCCAGTAACATCAAGGGGGCGCAGGGAAACACCATATATTTT.